This TCR beta chain was profiled in a study of blood T cell repertoires in COVID-19. Authors' data handling: Reference gene primer amplification gave nucleated cell count estimates. The method was immunoSEQ multiplex PCR; TCRdb's version includes in-frame clones alone and lacks a portion of them. V, J and clone size reflect that table, while D and trimming were determined from the DNA. Of about 97,000 clones listed, approximately 90% are singletons. The CDR3 extends over 12 amino acids. In germline, CDR1 is MNHNY, CDR2 SVGAGI (reference sequence). Trimming took 6 bases from V and 5 from J, leaving 8 bases between them.

The sequence came from a man aged 60 to 75 with acute or convalescent COVID-19. Sequenced: peripheral blood. The rearrangement links TRBV6-6 to TRBJ1-5; weak D call: TRBD1 (5 bases). This CDR3 is CASRPQDQPQHF. The CDR3 DNA sequence: TGTGCCAGCAGACCACAGGATCAGCCCCAGCATTTT.